The clone carrying this T cell receptor (beta chain) was seen only a few times. The antigen is not known. Patients selected for sequencing had displayed CD8+CD57+ cell expansion by flow cytometry. Patients had received no therapy at the time of blood sampling. These data belong to a study of CD8+CD57+ T cells in acquired aplastic anemia. Study in general: The average for DNA from sorted CD4+ and CD8+ cells was 3 to 4 ug. Notes on the study in general: For CD8+ Simpson's diversity, patients and controls showed no significant difference. It was found that nearly 30 CD8+ CDR3 sequences were shared between patients and controls.

This CDR3 spans 15 amino acids. Germline assignment: CDR1 MNHNY and CDR2 SVGAGI (reference sequence). The V end lost 5 bases, the J end lost 1 base, and 14 bases lay between the germline ends. The template for TCR beta VDJ and CDR3 sequence profiling was genomic DNA. TCRdb re-called the reads through MiXCR, storing one row per CDR3 protein. Of a few hundred thousand distinct CDR3 sequences listed, roughly 53% are singletons. The sequencing sample was made of sorted CD4+, CD8+, or CD8+CD57+ T cells (not recorded which) from PBMCs. The rearrangement uses TRBV6-6 and TRBJ1-1, with D uncertain. The TCR originated in a human donor with aplastic anemia. The CDR3 region is CASSDLSMGNTEAFF. For the CDR3, the DNA is TGTGCCAGCAGTGACCTCTCGATGGGGAACACTGAAGCTTTCTTT.